What follows are 18 T cell receptor beta chains derived from one specimen sequenced in a study of OX40 agonist ivuxolimab in advanced cancers. The assay was immunoSEQ multiplex PCR, and TCRdb's table has in-frame clones only and misses some. The data contain fewer than 70,000 clones, more than 65% of them seen just once; the ten biggest clones take up 2.4%. This sample comprised CD4+ or CD8+ T cells sorted from blood, obtained in a trial of the OX40 agonist ivuxolimab. The source of these receptors is an adult with an advanced solid tumor such as melanoma, head and neck, liver or kidney cancer.

This clone was recorded only once. This rearrangement joins TRBV15 to TRBJ1-5; 10 bases align to TRBD1. Germline V gene data show CDR1 as LNHNV and CDR2 as YYDKDF (reference sequence). This CDR3 comprises 17 residues. V lost 0 bases and J lost 7; bases outside the gene matches: 9. The CDR3 sequence: CATSRDQGQGRGQPQHF. CDR3 coding DNA: TGTGCCACCAGCAGAGATCAGGGACAGGGGAGAGGGCAGCCCCAGCATTTT.

CDR3: CASSQVRTGELFF. The CDR3 nucleotides are TGTGCCAGCAGCCAAGTACGGACCGGGGAGCTGTTTTTT. The rearrangement uses TRBV14 and TRBJ2-2, with D unresolved. V gave up 1 base and J gave up 5 bases, with 5 bases separating them. The CDR3 sequence is 13 residues long. Germline assignment: CDR1 SGHDN and CDR2 FVKESK.

This clone was counted a few times. This chain connects TRBV6-1 to TRBJ1-4; D remains ambiguous. Between the trimmed V and J ends, which lost 2 bases and 7 bases, there was a span of 14 bases. The CDR3 loop spans 15 amino acids. The germline V gene has CDR1 MNHNS and CDR2 SASEGT. CDR3 loop: CASSEFSAMFEKLFF. CDR3 bases: TGTGCCAGCAGTGAATTCAGTGCGATGTTTGAAAAACTGTTTTTT.

The V gene is TRBV19, the J gene TRBJ2-3; no definite D call. Per germline, CDR1 LNHDA and CDR2 SQIVND (reference sequence). Trimming took off 7 bases at V and 3 bases at J, with 5 bases between the two ends. This CDR3 has 11 residues. CDR3 residues: CASTNTDTQYF. The CDR3 DNA reads as TGTGCCAGTACTAATACAGATACGCAGTATTTT.

The chain combines TRBV19 with TRBJ1-6; D gene uncertain. With 5 bases removed from V and 0 bases from J, the gap between germline ends came to 11 bases. Germline loops: CDR1 LNHDA, CDR2 SQIVND (reference sequence). The CDR3 loop spans 16 amino acids. CDR3 region: CASSPIFGSYNSPLHF. The DNA for the CDR3 is TGTGCCAGTAGTCCAATTTTTGGCTCCTATAATTCACCCCTCCACTTT.

This chain links TRBV2 with TRBJ1-5; D uncertain. The CDR3 loop spans 14 amino acids. V was shortened by 0 bases and J by 6 bases, with 9 bases between the two germline ends. Germline CDR1 reads SNHLY; CDR2 reads FYNNEI. The CDR3 DNA reads as TGTGCCAGCAGTGAAGCGTTATTGGCTCAGCCCCAGCATTTT. Amino acid sequence: CASSEALLAQPQHF.

Written as DNA, the CDR3 is TGCAGCGTTGAATGGGGAGGGGAGACCCAGTACTTC. Amino acid sequence: CSVEWGGETQYF. J is TRBJ2-5 and V is TRBV29-1; the match to TRBD2 covers 7 bases. The CDR3 has 12 residues. Germline values: CDR1 SQVTM, CDR2 ANQGSEA. J lost 5 bases, V lost 2 bases, and 2 bases had no gene match.

The rearrangement joins TRBV6-1 to TRBJ1-1, with a tentative D call TRBD1 (6 bases). Germline values: CDR1 MNHNS, CDR2 SASEGT. The V end was cut by 7 bases, the J end by 3 bases, with 15 bases between. The CDR3 is made up of 14 amino acids. In nucleotides, the CDR3 is TGTGCCAGCACCAAAAACAGGGTGGACACTGAAGCTTTCTTT. Amino acids: CASTKNRVDTEAFF.

In nucleotides, the CDR3 is TGTGCCAGCAGCTTGATAGGTAGCTTGGAGACCCAGTACTTC. Protein: CASSLIGSLETQYF. The chain has TRBV5-4 and TRBJ2-5; D unresolved. CDR1 is SGHNT, CDR2 YYREEE, per germline (reference sequence). CDR3 length: 14 amino acids. V was shortened by 1 base and J by 5 bases, with 12 bases between the two germline ends.

This clone was observed once. V usage is TRBV9 and J usage is TRBJ1-5; TRBD1 might be the D (5 bases). This CDR3 has 15 amino acids. From germline, CDR1 is SGDLS and CDR2 YYNGEE. Trimming stripped 2 bases from V and 2 bases from J, with 11 bases between. CDR3 nucleotides: TGTGCCAGCAGCGTGGGGGAATTCGGCAATCAGCCCCAGCATTTT. Its translation: CASSVGEFGNQPQHF.

For the CDR3, the DNA is TGTGCCAGCAGTTTAGACAGGGCTCTTCGGCAGCCCCAGCATTTT. Translating it yields CASSLDRALRQPQHF. The J gene is TRBJ1-5, the V gene TRBV28; TRBD1 matches 7 bases. The CDR3 contains 15 residues. The J segment lost 7 bases and the V segment lost 2 bases, leaving 8 bases of the junction unmatched. Per germline, CDR1 MDHEN and CDR2 SYDVKM.

This chain joins TRBV7-8 and TRBJ2-1; maybe TRBD2 (7 bases). V was clipped by 1 base and J by 2 bases, with 12 bases between them. The CDR3 spans 16 residues. CDR1 SGHVS and CDR2 FQNEAQ come from the germline V gene. For the CDR3, the DNA is TGTGCCAGCAGCTTAGGGGGGAGGGGGACCTACAATGAGCAGTTCTTC. Translation gives CASSLGGRGTYNEQFF.

V gene TRBV5-1 combines with J gene TRBJ2-5; TRBD1 matches at 7 bases. In germline, CDR1 is SGHRS, CDR2 YFSETQ. The CDR3 consists of 16 residues. The V gene end was trimmed by 4 bases and the J gene end by 3 bases; junction bases not matched to a gene: 12. CDR3 nucleotides: TGCGCCAGCAGCGTCGGGACAGCGATCCCAGAAGAGACCCAGTACTTC. As protein: CASSVGTAIPEETQYF.

The chain links TRBV6-5 to TRBJ1-2; D is unresolved. Germline values: CDR1 MNHEY, CDR2 SVGAGI. The V end was cut by 2 bases, the J end by 7 bases, with 17 bases between. The CDR3 is 15 residues long. In DNA form, the CDR3 reads TGTGCCAGCAGTTACGAGGGATCGGGGATGGCTGGCTACACCTTC. This encodes CASSYEGSGMAGYTF.

The V gene is TRBV5-1, the J gene TRBJ1-4, with 7 positions matching TRBD1. The CDR3 covers 16 residues. Trimming cost V 0 bases and J 2 bases; bases outside gene matches: 4. CDR1 and CDR2 from the germline V gene are SGHRS and YFSETQ. CDR3: CASSLDPQGTNEKLFF. CDR3 in DNA: TGCGCCAGCAGCTTGGACCCACAGGGGACTAATGAAAAACTGTTTTTT.

This clone was seen only a few times. V and J are TRBV27 and TRBJ2-5; TRBD2 is a possible D gene (6 bases). The V gene's germline CDR1 is MNHEY and CDR2 SMNVEV (reference sequence). V dropped 5 bases and J dropped 5 bases, with 15 bases sitting between them. The CDR3 spans 14 residues. The CDR3 nucleotides read TGTGCCAGCAGTCCGGGGGACTCATATGAGACCCAGTACTTC. Translation gives CASSPGDSYETQYF.

The count of this clone is one. The gene calls are TRBV2 and TRBJ1-5; no firm D call. Germline V gives CDR1 SNHLY, CDR2 FYNNEI. The CDR3 runs to 14 residues. Trimming took 7 bases from V and 0 from J, leaving 10 bases between them. The CDR3 region is CASKGTVSNQPQHF. The CDR3 DNA is TGTGCCAGCAAGGGCACAGTTAGCAATCAGCCCCAGCATTTT.

The chain is built from TRBV7-2 and TRBJ2-7, with D unresolved. V was pared by 4 bases and J by 0 bases, with 10 bases between. The CDR3 is made up of 14 amino acids. CDR1 is SGHTA, CDR2 FQGNSA, per germline. This CDR3 reads CASSSEFSSYEQYF. The CDR3 bases are TGTGCCAGCAGCTCAGAATTTAGCTCCTACGAGCAGTACTTC.